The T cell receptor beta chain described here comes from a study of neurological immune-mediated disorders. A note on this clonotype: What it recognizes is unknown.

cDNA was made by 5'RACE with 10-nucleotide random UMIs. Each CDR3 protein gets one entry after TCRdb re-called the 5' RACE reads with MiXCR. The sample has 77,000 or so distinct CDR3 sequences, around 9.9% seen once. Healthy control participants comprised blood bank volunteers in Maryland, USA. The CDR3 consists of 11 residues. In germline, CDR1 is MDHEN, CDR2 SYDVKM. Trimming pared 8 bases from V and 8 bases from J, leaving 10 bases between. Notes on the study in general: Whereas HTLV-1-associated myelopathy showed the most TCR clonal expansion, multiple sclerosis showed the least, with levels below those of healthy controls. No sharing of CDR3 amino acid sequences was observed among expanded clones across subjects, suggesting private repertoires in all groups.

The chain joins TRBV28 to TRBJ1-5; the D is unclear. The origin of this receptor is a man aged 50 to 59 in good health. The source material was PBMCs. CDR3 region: CASGITEPQHF. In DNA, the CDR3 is TGTGCCAGCGGCATAACAGAGCCCCAGCATTTT.